Included here is one T cell receptor (beta chain) sequence, with context. The data were taken from a study of T-cell reconstitution after alpha-beta-depleted transplantation in children. CDR1 SGHRS and CDR2 YFSETQ come from the germline V gene. J was trimmed by 4 bases and V by 8 bases; bases with no gene match: 26. CDR3 length: 21 residues. As it was prepared, the TCRbeta library received unique molecular identifiers. Each CDR3 protein is one row after TCRdb ran MiXCR on the PCR reads. This table holds nearly 400,000 distinct CDR3 sequences, roughly 22% found once. The source of this sequence is a human donor who donated a stem cell graft to a child with acute myeloid leukemia. The J gene is TRBJ2-5, the V gene TRBV5-1; 13 bases align to TRBD2. Sample: PBMCs from the stem cell graft donor, taken from the stem cell graft. The CDR3 sequence is CARPGAPGLAGDDRCAETQYF. CDR3 nucleotides: TGCGCCAGGCCAGGGGCACCCGGACTAGCGGGAGATGACCGATGTGCAGAGACCCAGTACTTC. The whole variable domain, remainder taken from reference TRBV5-1 and TRBJ2-5, is KAGVTQTPRYLIKTRGQQVTLSCSPISGHRSVSWYQQTPGQGLQFLFEYFSETQRNKGNFPGRFSGRQFSNSRSEMNVSTLELGDSALYLCARPGAPGLAGDDRCAETQYFGPGTRLLVL.